This T cell receptor (beta chain) was sequenced for a study of blood T cell repertoires in COVID-19. In the study overall: COVID-19 samples collected from the United States, Italy and Spain covered acute and convalescent phases. PBMCs, B-cell-depleted T cells, or T cells were the source of the cDNA or gDNA that made up the material.

The CDR3 is made up of 13 amino acids. V gave up 3 bases and J gave up 9 bases, with 15 bases separating them. Germline lookup yields CDR1 GTSNPN and CDR2 SVGIG (reference sequence). Original processing methods: Reference gene primer amplification gave nucleated cell count estimates. Here immunoSEQ multiplex PCR was the method, and the copy in TCRdb shows in-frame clones only, minus some. That table is the source of V, J and clone size, and D and trimming were worked out from the DNA. The sample includes hundreds of thousands of clones, approximately 81% of them seen just once. Sequenced sample: peripheral blood. The V call is TRBV30, the J call TRBJ2-1; tentatively, D is TRBD2 (6 bases). This TCR came from a woman over 75 with active or convalescent COVID-19. CDR3 protein: CAWSLLGGSEQFF. As DNA, the CDR3 is TGTGCCTGGAGCCTCCTCGGGGGATCTGAGCAGTTCTTC.